A selection of T cell receptor beta chains follows, all from one sample in a study of blood T cell repertoires in COVID-19. Generated by immunoSEQ multiplex PCR, the TCRdb table keeps only in-frame clones and is missing some. This table holds just over 250,000 clones, about 88% found once. The sequencing sample was made of peripheral blood. These receptors came from a man between 60 and 75 years old who had recovered from COVID-19. Both conserved end residues are part of each CDR3. The D gene is left open where the match is weak. Clone size is not always given. Where it is, it says once, few, many or a class for expanded clones.

j_call d_call v_call clone_size cdr3_aa cdr3_nt
TRBJ1-2 NA TRBV9 NA CASTLGAAPYGYTF TGTGCCAGCACCTTGGGGGCAGCGCCTTATGGCTACACCTTC
TRBJ2-2 TRBD2 TRBV19 NA CASSSSGGALNTGELFF TGTGCCAGTAGTAGTAGCGGGGGGGCCTTAAACACCGGGGAGCTGTTTTTT
TRBJ1-1 TRBD1 TRBV6-6 NA CASSFQRTGRTEAFF TGTGCCAGCAGTTTTCAAAGGACAGGGCGGACTGAAGCTTTCTTT
TRBJ1-2 NA TRBV6-5 NA CASSYAGDTPGSGYTF TGTGCCAGCAGTTACGCCGGGGACACTCCCGGATCTGGCTACACCTTC
TRBJ2-2 TRBD1 TRBV7-6 NA CASSWDRETNTGELFF TGTGCCAGCAGCTGGGACAGGGAGACGAACACCGGGGAGCTGTTTTTT
TRBJ2-7 NA TRBV15 NA CATSRDKAGSHEQYF TGTGCCACCAGCAGAGATAAGGCAGGAAGCCACGAGCAGTACTTC
TRBJ2-1 TRBD2 TRBV9 NA CASRPGGSGGLSYNEQFF TGTGCCAGCAGACCCGGGGGTAGCGGGGGCCTCTCCTACAATGAGCAGTTCTTC
TRBJ2-7 NA TRBV3-1/TRBV3-2 NA CASSQEGITGLLSYEQYF TGTGCCAGCAGCCAAGAAGGAATTACAGGGCTACTCTCCTACGAGCAGTACTTC
TRBJ1-1 NA TRBV29-1 NA CSGGRANTEAFF TGCAGTGGGGGGAGAGCAAACACTGAAGCTTTCTTT
TRBJ2-5 NA TRBV12-3/TRBV12-4 NA CASSFRGQTQYF TGTGCCAGCAGCTTTAGGGGTCAGACCCAGTACTTC
TRBJ1-5 NA TRBV18 few CASSRDGNQPQHF TGTGCCAGCTCACGCGACGGGAATCAGCCCCAGCATTTT
TRBJ2-5 NA TRBV15 NA CATSRGSGIQETQYF TGTGCCACCAGCAGAGGATCAGGGATCCAAGAGACCCAGTACTTC
TRBJ2-3 NA TRBV7-2 NA CASSLPKTSTDTQYF TGTGCCAGCAGCTTGCCGAAAACTAGCACAGATACGCAGTATTTT
TRBJ2-3 NA TRBV29-1 NA CSVCRSTDTQYF TGCAGCGTTTGCAGGAGCACAGATACGCAGTATTTT
TRBJ1-5 TRBD1 TRBV12-3/TRBV12-4 NA CASRGTVNQPQHF TGTGCCAGCAGAGGGACAGTCAATCAGCCCCAGCATTTT
TRBJ2-3 TRBD2 TRBV7-3 NA CASSRQRGSADTQYF TGTGCCAGCAGCCGACAGCGGGGGTCCGCAGATACGCAGTATTTT
TRBJ2-7 TRBD1 TRBV7-2 once CASSLGQGTYEQYF TGTGCCAGCAGCTTAGGACAGGGAACCTACGAGCAGTACTTC
TRBJ2-2 NA TRBV7-3 NA CASSSSGQLTGELFF TGTGCCAGCAGCTCCTCGGGTCAGTTGACCGGGGAGCTGTTTTTT
TRBJ1-5 NA TRBV7-6 NA CASSLWTCSNQPQHF TGTGCCAGCAGCTTATGGACATGCAGCAATCAGCCCCAGCATTTT
TRBJ2-5 TRBD2 TRBV7-2 NA CASSLGTSGGLQETQYF TGTGCCAGCAGCTTAGGGACTAGCGGGGGGTTACAAGAGACCCAGTACTTC
TRBJ2-5 NA TRBV7-9 NA CASSPGRTVQETQYF TGTGCCAGCAGCCCCGGGCGGACAGTACAAGAGACCCAGTACTTC
TRBJ2-1 NA TRBV19 NA CASNPRGGLVEQFF TGTGCCAGTAACCCAAGGGGGGGCCTTGTTGAGCAGTTCTTC
TRBJ2-3 TRBD2 TRBV2 NA CASSGRGGADTQYF TGTGCCAGCAGTGGGCGGGGGGGCGCAGATACGCAGTATTTT
TRBJ2-1 NA TRBV5-1 NA CASSLSSGVGNEQFF TGCGCCAGCAGCTTGTCCTCAGGGGTTGGGAATGAGCAGTTCTTC
TRBJ1-4 TRBD1 TRBV10-3 NA CAISGQGPATNEKLFF TGTGCCATCAGTGGACAGGGCCCTGCAACTAATGAAAAACTGTTTTTT